Sequencing of this T cell receptor (beta chain) was carried out in a study of blood T cell repertoires in COVID-19 (dated by TCRdb to the early 2020s). With respect to the entire study: Samples from collaborators originated in the United States, Italy and Spain and spanned both the acute and convalescent phases of COVID-19. The material from the prospective study consisted of cDNA or gDNA derived from T cells, B-cell-depleted T cells, or PBMCs. Deeply sampled blood TCRbeta repertoires from subjects exposed to, actively infected with, or recovered from COVID-19 were included in the dataset. A freely available public database, intended as a resource for researchers studying the immune response to SARS-CoV-2, is where the repertoires were released. Samples came from the ongoing ImmuneRACE study (first 160 participants) plus 1,254 subjects from 6 global collaborators. A de-identified subject ID, COVID-19 status, age in years and sex were almost always included in the sample metadata. Where available, HLA class I and class II types were taken from metadata supplied by the sample provider and were not determined by assay-based typing.

TCRbeta CDR3 regions were amplified from genomic DNA by means of the immunoSEQ Assay, a bias-controlled multiplex PCR. Per the source publication's procedure: The number of nucleated cells in each sample was estimated from the amplification of reference gene primers within the assay. To quantify the absolute abundance of each unique TCRbeta CDR3 rearrangement, sequence reads were collapsed and filtered. Productive Simpson clonality was computed per sample as the square root of Simpson's diversity index over productive rearrangements. As stored in TCRdb, this immuneACCESS dataset retains in-frame rearrangements with V and J assigned. A fraction of the clones does not appear; measured against another copy, unresolved V genes explain less than half of the discrepancy, and the remainder lacks a known reason. V and J calls and clone size follow that table, whereas D and trimming were derived from the DNA. The sample yields around 230,000 clones; about 80% were counted once. Approximately 9.4% of the sample lies in the top ten.

Many counts were recorded for this clone. The antigen it recognizes is unknown. No qualities accompany the bases; no much larger clone lies one base away. The collaborating institutions used their own protocols to collect whole blood in K2EDTA tubes. For TCRbeta analysis, collaborators shipped samples as frozen whole blood, isolated PBMCs, or DNA extracted from either of those sample types. Here is what the overall study found, with its caveats: The quantity of clinical and demographic metadata differed by source and by participant and was supplied without curation.

Sequences SGHRS (CDR1) and YFSETQ (CDR2) are obtained from the germline V gene. The CDR3 contains 14 residues, cysteine and phenylalanine counted. The sequence is cut down to CDR3 DNA, 42 bases in frame from base 1. The junction carries 10 bases between V and J, which are trimmed by 0 bases and 4 bases respectively. The sequence was collected from a woman over 75 with acute or convalescent COVID-19. The receptor chain draws on TRBV5-1 and TRBJ2-5; TRBD1 might be the D gene, on 6 matching bases. The sequenced sample consisted of peripheral blood. The CDR3 in this case is CASSLAQGIETQYF. The nucleotide sequence reads as follows: TGCGCCAGCAGCTTGGCCCAGGGGATAGAGACCCAGTACTTC.